This T cell receptor (beta chain) came from a study of blood T cell repertoires in COVID-19 (dated by TCRdb to between 2020 and 2021). Looking at the study overall: Collaborator samples came from the United States, Italy and Spain and covered acute and convalescent phases of COVID-19. The material from the prospective study consisted of cDNA or gDNA derived from T cells, B-cell-depleted T cells, or PBMCs. Subjects who had been exposed to COVID-19, were actively infected with it, or had recovered from it provided the deeply sampled blood TCRbeta repertoires that made up the dataset. The repertoires were made available in a free public database intended to serve as a resource for research on the immune response to SARS-CoV-2. The samples were drawn from the first 160 participants of the ongoing ImmuneRACE study and from 950 to 1,500 subjects provided by 6 global collaborators. Nearly every sample came with metadata listing a de-identified subject ID, COVID-19 status, age in years and sex. Where available, HLA class I and class II types were obtained from metadata supplied by the sample provider rather than from assay-based typing.

Study-level results and caveats: Clinical and demographic metadata were provided uncurated, with the amount varying by source and participant.

The immunoSEQ Assay, a bias-controlled multiplex PCR, was used to amplify TCRbeta CDR3 regions from genomic DNA. Concerning the study's data processing: The number of nucleated cells in each sample was estimated from the amplification of reference gene primers within the assay. To quantify the absolute abundance of each unique TCRbeta CDR3 rearrangement, sequence reads were collapsed and filtered. For each sample, productive Simpson clonality was calculated as the square root of Simpson's diversity index over productive rearrangements. TCRdb carries this immuneACCESS record with in-frame sequences only. Its versions omit some clonotypes, under half of them owing to an unresolved V gene in the studies checked, with the rest unexplained. V and J calls plus clone size are reproduced from that table; the DNA served to infer D and trimming. For this sample the table gives fewer than 500,000 clones, of which roughly 90% were detected only once. In total, the top ten clones hold approximately 1% of the sample.

In the prospective study, participants were 18 to 89 years old, resided in about two dozen geographic areas of the United States, and were enrolled through a virtual design. In the prospective study, participants were assigned to cohorts based on the clinical history participants reported in a screening survey and a study questionnaire. In the prospective study, mobile phlebotomists collected whole blood, serum and a nasopharyngeal or oropharyngeal swab from each participant. Over a roughly 2-month period, participants in the prospective study had the option of providing additional blood draws and questionnaires. Blood samples from the prospective study were shipped frozen or at room temperature prior to DNA extraction. Of note for this clone: Its antigen specificity is not known. The sample holds no much larger clone one base away, and base qualities are not on file. Other DNA sequences in this specimen translate into the identical CDR3.

V ends up 7 bases short and J 1 base short, with an unmatched junction base count of 1. For CDR1 and CDR2, the germline V gene lists KGHDR and SFDVKD. The CDR3 goes from the cysteine to the phenylalanine over 13 residues. The only DNA kept is the CDR3, 39 bases in frame from the first base. The V and J segments used are TRBV24-1 and TRBJ2-3, and 7 bases in between align with TRBD1. The source is a woman in her twenties or thirties with acute COVID-19. Sequencing was performed on PBMCs or T cells enriched from blood (not recorded which). CDR3 reads: CATSGQGTDTQYF. The DNA is TGTGCCACCAGCGGACAGGGCACAGATACGCAGTATTTT.